The subject of this entry is one T cell receptor beta chain. Its antigen remains unidentified. The data were obtained in a study of T-cell memory formation after mild COVID-19. The wider study: For the most part, TCR clusters were specific to one donor.

Constant-segment primers served in 5'RACE that generated TCR alpha and TCR beta cDNA libraries bearing sample barcodes and UMIs. TCRdb recomputed calls from the 5' RACE reads with MiXCR, one row per CDR3 protein. The sample includes about 560,000 distinct CDR3 sequences, about a sixth of them seen just once. Germline lookup yields CDR1 MNHEY and CDR2 SVGEGT. Trimming removed 2 bases from V and 6 bases from J, with 13 bases in between. The CDR3 is made up of 15 amino acids. Study conclusions and caveats: Several responding clones turned up in pre-infection memory, indicating that cross-reactive memory may have taken part. Mainly CM and EM harbored the contracting CD4+ clones; mainly EMRA harbored the CD8+ ones.

Sequencing used PBMCs or a T cell subset sorted from them (not recorded which). The chain employs TRBV6-2 or TRBV6-3 and TRBJ1-4; tentatively, D is TRBD1 (5 bases). This TCR derives from an adult woman who had mild COVID-19 (a few samples of this study predate the infection). Cell type and time point are not known. The CDR3 loop reads CASSYPGLGDEKLFF. CDR3 in DNA: TGTGCCAGCAGTTACCCGGGACTGGGAGATGAAAAACTGTTTTTT.